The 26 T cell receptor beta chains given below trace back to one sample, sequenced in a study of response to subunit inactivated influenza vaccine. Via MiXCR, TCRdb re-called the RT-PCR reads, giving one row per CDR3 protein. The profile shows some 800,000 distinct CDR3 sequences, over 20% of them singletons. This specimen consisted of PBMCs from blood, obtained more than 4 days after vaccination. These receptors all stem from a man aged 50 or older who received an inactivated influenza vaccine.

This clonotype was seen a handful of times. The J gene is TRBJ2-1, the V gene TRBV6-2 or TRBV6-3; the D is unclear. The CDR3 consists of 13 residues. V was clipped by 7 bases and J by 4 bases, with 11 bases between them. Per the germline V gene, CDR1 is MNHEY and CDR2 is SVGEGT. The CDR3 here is CASNPPVYNEQFF. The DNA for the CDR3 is TGTGCCAGCAACCCCCCGGTATACAATGAGCAGTTCTTC.

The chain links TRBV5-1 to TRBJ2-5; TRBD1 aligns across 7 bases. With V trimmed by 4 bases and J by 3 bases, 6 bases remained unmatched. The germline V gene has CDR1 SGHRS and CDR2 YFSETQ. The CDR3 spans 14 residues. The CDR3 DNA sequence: TGCGCCAGCAGCCGGGGACAGCTAAAAGAGACCCAGTACTTC. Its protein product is CASSRGQLKETQYF.

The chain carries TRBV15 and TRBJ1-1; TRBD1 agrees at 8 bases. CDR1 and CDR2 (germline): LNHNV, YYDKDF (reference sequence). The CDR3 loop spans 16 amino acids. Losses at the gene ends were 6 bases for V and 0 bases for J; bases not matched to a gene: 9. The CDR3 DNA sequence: TGTGCCACCAGTCCCGGGACAGGCAAAATGAACACTGAAGCTTTCTTT. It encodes CATSPGTGKMNTEAFF.

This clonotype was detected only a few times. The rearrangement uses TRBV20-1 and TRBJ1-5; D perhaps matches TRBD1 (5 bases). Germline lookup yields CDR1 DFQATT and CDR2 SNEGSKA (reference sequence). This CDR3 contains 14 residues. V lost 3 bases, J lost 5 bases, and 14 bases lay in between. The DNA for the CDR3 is TGCAGTGCTAGTGCCGGGGACGGATATCAGCCCCAGCATTTT. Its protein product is CSASAGDGYQPQHF.

The CDR3 sequence: CASSLGPDRGPGQYF. Here the CDR3 DNA reads TGTGCCAGCAGCTTAGGCCCGGACAGGGGACCCGGGCAGTACTTC. The J gene is TRBJ2-7, the V gene TRBV7-2, with TRBD1 matching over 9 bases. The V segment lost 1 base and the J segment 9 bases; nucleotides outside the gene matches: 10. CDR1 is SGHTA and CDR2 is FQGNSA in the germline V gene. The CDR3 loop spans 15 amino acids.

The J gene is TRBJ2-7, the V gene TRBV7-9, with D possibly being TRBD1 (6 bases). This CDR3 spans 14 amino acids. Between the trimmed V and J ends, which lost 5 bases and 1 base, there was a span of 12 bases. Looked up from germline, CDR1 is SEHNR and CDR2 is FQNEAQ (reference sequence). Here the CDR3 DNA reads TGTGCCAGCAGCAACCGGGACAAATCCTACGAGCAGTACTTC. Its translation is CASSNRDKSYEQYF. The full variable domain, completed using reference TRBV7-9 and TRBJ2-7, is DTGVSQNPRHKITKRGQNVTFRCDPISEHNRLYWYRQTLGQGPEFLTYFQNEAQLEKSRLLSDRFSAERPKGSFSTLEIQRTEQGDSAMYLCASSNRDKSYEQYFGPGTRLTVT.

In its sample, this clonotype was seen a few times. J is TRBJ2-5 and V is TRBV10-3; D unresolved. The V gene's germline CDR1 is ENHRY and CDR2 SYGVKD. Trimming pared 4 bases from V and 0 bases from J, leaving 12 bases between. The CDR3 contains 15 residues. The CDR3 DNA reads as TGTGCCATCAGTGTTGGCACACGGTACCAAGAGACCCAGTACTTC. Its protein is CAISVGTRYQETQYF.

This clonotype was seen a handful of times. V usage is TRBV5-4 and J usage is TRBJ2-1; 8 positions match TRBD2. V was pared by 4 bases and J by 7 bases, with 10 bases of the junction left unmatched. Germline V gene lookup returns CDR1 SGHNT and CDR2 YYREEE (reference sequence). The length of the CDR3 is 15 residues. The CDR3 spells CASSPPGTRTNEQFF. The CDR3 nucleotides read TGTGCCAGCAGCCCTCCCGGGACTAGGACAAATGAGCAGTTCTTC.

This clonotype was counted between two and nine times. The CDR3 spells CASSVGSPLAGNEQFF. The CDR3 region has the DNA TGTGCCAGCAGCGTAGGATCCCCACTAGCGGGTAATGAGCAGTTCTTC. The V call is TRBV9, the J call TRBJ2-1; TRBD2 agrees at 9 bases. Trimming cost V 0 bases and J 7 bases; bases outside gene matches: 8. Germline assignment: CDR1 SGDLS and CDR2 YYNGEE. The CDR3 covers 16 residues.

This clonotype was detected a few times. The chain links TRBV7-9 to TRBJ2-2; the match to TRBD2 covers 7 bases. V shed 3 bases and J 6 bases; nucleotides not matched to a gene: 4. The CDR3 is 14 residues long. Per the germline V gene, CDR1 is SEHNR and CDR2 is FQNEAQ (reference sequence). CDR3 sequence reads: CASSLSGGSGELFF. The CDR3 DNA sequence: TGTGCCAGCAGCTTGTCGGGAGGATCCGGGGAGCTGTTTTTT.

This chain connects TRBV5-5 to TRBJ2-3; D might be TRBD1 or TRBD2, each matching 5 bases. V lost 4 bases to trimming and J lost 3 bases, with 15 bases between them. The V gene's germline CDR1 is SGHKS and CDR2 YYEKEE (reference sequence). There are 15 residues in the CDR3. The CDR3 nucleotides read TGTGCCAGCAGCCCGGGGCTCCGCTGGACAGATACGCAGTATTTT. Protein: CASSPGLRWTDTQYF.

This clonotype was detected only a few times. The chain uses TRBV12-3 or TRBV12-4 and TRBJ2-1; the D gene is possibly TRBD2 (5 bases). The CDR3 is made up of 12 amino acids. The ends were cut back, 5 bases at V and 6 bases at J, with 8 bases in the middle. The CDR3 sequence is CASSATSNEQFF. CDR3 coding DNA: TGTGCCAGCAGTGCCACTAGCAATGAGCAGTTCTTC.

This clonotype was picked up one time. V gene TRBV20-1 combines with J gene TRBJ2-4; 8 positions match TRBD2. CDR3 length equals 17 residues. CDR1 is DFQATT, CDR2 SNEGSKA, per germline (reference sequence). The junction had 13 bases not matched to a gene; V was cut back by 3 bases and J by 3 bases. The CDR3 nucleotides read TGCAGTGCTAGCGCCGGGGGGGCGTCAGGGGTCAAAAACATTCAGTACTTC. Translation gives CSASAGGASGVKNIQYF.

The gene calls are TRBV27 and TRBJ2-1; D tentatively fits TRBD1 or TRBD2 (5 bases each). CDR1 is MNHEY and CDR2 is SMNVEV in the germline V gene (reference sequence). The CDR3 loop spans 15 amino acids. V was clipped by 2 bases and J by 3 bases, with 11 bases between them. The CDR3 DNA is TGTGCCAGCAGTTTAAGCCGGGGCAACTACAATGAGCAGTTCTTC. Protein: CASSLSRGNYNEQFF.

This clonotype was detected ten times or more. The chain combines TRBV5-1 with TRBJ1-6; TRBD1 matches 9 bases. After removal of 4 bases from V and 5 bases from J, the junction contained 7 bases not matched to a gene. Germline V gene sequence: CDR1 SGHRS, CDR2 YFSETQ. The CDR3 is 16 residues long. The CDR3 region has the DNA TGCGCCAGCAGCCGGGACAGGGTCGAAAATAATTCACCCCTCCACTTT. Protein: CASSRDRVENNSPLHF.

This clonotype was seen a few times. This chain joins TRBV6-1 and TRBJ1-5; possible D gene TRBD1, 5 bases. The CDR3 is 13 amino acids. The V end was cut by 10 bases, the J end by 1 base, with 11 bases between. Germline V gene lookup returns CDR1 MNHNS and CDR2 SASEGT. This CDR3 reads CATQGISNQPQHF. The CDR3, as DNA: TGTGCCACTCAGGGCATAAGCAATCAGCCCCAGCATTTT.

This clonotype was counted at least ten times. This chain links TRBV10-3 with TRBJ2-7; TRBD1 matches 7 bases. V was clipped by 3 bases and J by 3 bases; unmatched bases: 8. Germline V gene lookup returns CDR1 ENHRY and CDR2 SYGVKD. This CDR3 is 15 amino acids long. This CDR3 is CAISDPGGNHYEQYF. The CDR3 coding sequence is TGTGCCATCAGTGATCCAGGGGGAAACCACTACGAGCAGTACTTC.

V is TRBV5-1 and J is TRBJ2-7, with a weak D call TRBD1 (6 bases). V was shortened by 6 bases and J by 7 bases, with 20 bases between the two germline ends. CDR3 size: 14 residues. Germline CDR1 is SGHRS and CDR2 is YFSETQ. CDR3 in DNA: TGCGCCAGCACCCTGAGTGGGGGCTTAGGGGAGCAGTACTTC. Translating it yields CASTLSGGLGEQYF.

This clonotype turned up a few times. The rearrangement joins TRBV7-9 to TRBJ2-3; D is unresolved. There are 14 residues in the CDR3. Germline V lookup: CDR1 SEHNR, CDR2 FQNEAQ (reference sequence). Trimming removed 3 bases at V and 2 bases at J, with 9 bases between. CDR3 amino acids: CASSLDVNTDTQYF. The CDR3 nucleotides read TGTGCCAGCAGCTTGGACGTCAACACAGATACGCAGTATTTT.

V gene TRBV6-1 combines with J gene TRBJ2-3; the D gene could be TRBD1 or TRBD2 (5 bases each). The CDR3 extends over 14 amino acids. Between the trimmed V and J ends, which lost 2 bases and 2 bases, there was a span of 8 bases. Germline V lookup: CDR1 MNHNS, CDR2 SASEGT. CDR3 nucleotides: TGTGCCAGCAGTGAACGGGGCACCACAGATACGCAGTATTTT. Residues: CASSERGTTDTQYF.

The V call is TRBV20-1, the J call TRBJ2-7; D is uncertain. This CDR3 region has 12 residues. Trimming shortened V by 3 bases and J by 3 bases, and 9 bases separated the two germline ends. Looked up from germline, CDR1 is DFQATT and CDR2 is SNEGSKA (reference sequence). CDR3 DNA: TGCAGTGCTAGTCTCCAGAACTACGAGCAGTACTTC. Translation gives CSASLQNYEQYF.

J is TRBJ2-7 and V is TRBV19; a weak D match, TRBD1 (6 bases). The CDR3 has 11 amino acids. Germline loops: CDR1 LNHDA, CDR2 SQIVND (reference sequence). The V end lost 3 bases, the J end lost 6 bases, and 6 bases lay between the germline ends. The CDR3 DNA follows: TGTGCCAGTAGTATGGGGGCCGAGCAGTACTTC. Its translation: CASSMGAEQYF.

CDR3 bases: TGCAGTGCTAGAGATCCGACTTCTCAAACCCTCCACTTT. It yields the protein CSARDPTSQTLHF. The V and J genes are TRBV20-1 and TRBJ1-6; D unresolved. The CDR3 is made up of 13 amino acids. V shed 0 bases and J shed 14 bases, with 14 bases lying between them. CDR1 is DFQATT and CDR2 is SNEGSKA in the germline V gene (reference sequence).

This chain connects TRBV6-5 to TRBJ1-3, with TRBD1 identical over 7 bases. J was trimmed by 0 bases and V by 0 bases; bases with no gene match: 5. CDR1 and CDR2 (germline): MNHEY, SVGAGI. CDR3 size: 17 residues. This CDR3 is CASSYSRTGFSGNTIYF. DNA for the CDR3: TGTGCCAGCAGTTACTCCCGGACAGGCTTCTCTGGAAACACCATATATTTT.

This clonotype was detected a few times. The DNA for the CDR3 is TGTGCCAGCAGTGAGATCGGGGGCTTGGGTTCACCCCTCCACTTT. As protein: CASSEIGGLGSPLHF. The chain has TRBV6-1 and TRBJ1-6; D is possibly TRBD1 (6 bases). CDR1 and CDR2 (germline): MNHNS, SASEGT. Trimming left V 3 bases short and J 9 bases short, with 15 bases between. CDR3 length equals 15 residues.

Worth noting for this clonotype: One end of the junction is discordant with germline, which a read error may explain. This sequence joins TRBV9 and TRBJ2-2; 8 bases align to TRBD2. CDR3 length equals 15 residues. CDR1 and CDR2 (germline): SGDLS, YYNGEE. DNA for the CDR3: TGTGCCAGCAGCGTTCTAGCGGGCAACAACGGGGAGCTGTTTTTT. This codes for CASSVLAGNNGELFF.